Included here is one T cell receptor (beta chain) sequence, with context. Its antigen is still unknown. The source of the sample is a study of PD-1 blockade in classical Hodgkin lymphoma. On the study more broadly: Nivolumab dosing for patients was 3 mg/kg, administered intravenously every 2 weeks.

Sequencing used immunoSEQ multiplex PCR; TCRdb keeps in-frame clones, though not all of them. The table lists more than 40,000 clones, more than 70% of them singletons. Study conclusions and caveats: Exclusion covered patients beginning nivolumab under 1 year post-ASCT. Complete responders showed a baseline diversity that resembled the diversity of newly diagnosed patients. By C4D1, CD4+ diversity increased significantly, especially in complete responders.

Documented time point: cycle 4 day 1 (C4D1), after five to seven weeks of nivolumab. All the patients suffered relapse after autologous stem cell transplantation, and brentuximab vedotin exposure differed. Sequenced material: peripheral blood mononuclear cells (PBMCs), taken before the fourth cycle of nivolumab. The origin of this receptor is a human donor with classical Hodgkin lymphoma.

The CDR3 spells CASSQKGQGGTQYF. CDR3 sequence (DNA): TGCGCCAGCAGTCAAAAAGGCCAAGGGGGGACCCAGTACTTC. This chain links TRBV4-3 with TRBJ2-5, with D possibly being TRBD1 (6 bases). Germline CDR1 is LGHNA and CDR2 is YSLEER. Trimming shortened V by 6 bases and J by 7 bases, and 18 bases separated the two germline ends. CDR3 length: 14 residues.